The 28 T cell receptor beta chains in this list originate from one sample, sequenced in a study of breast tumors, draining lymph nodes, adjacent tissues. MiXCR, applied by TCRdb to the multiplex PCR reads, yields one record per CDR3 protein. The repertoire holds fewer than 300,000 distinct CDR3 sequences, with roughly 30% as singletons. Axillary draining lymph nodes of breast cancer patients supplied the node samples. Sequencing used axillary lymph node tissue. The receptor source for this set is a female donor with breast cancer. Some clones in this sample may be carry-over from other donors' samples.

Notes on this clonotype: A single base separates this from a much larger clone, so it may be a read error. The chain joins TRBV18 to TRBJ1-2; TRBD1 matches 7 bases. Germline values: CDR1 KGHSH, CDR2 LQKENI. CDR3 length equals 16 residues. CDR3 sequence reads: CASSQVRQGPNYSYTF. The CDR3 DNA is TGTGCCAGCTCTCAGGTCCGACAGGGCCCTAACTATAGCTACACCTTC.

The chain uses TRBV5-6 and TRBJ2-4, with 10 bases aligning to TRBD2. The CDR3 is 17 amino acids. Germline values: CDR1 SGHDT, CDR2 YYEEEE. Unmatched junction bases numbered 6, after V lost 0 bases and J lost 3 bases. The CDR3 DNA follows: TGTGCCAGCAGCTTGGGGCGAGCGGGAGGGGGCAAAAACATTCAGTACTTC. It yields the protein CASSLGRAGGGKNIQYF.

This clonotype was seen repeatedly, ten times or more. The rearrangement uses TRBV5-4 and TRBJ2-5; D gene ambiguous. The CDR3 is 12 amino acids. The germline V gene has CDR1 SGHNT and CDR2 YYREEE (reference sequence). Between the trimmed V and J ends, which lost 3 bases and 5 bases, there was a span of 8 bases. The CDR3 reads CASSSEGETQYF. The CDR3 DNA reads as TGTGCCAGCAGCTCGGAAGGGGAGACCCAGTACTTC. Full variable domain (remainder filled in from reference TRBV5-4 and TRBJ2-5): ETGVTQSPTHLIKTRGQQVTLRCSSQSGHNTVSWYQQALGQGPQFIFQYYREEENGRGNFPPRFSGLQFPNYSSELNVNALELDDSALYLCASSSEGETQYFGPGTRLLVL.

The chain recombines TRBV11-1 with TRBJ2-1, with TRBD2 matching over 8 bases. Trimming took 2 bases from V and 7 from J; bases not matched to a gene: 7. CDR3 length: 15 amino acids. Germline V CDR1 and CDR2: SGHAT, FQDESV (reference sequence). The CDR3 DNA follows: TGTGCCAGCAGCTTACGGGGACTAGTCAAGAATGAGCAGTTCTTC. This translates into CASSLRGLVKNEQFF.

This clonotype has ten or more counts. The chain joins TRBV7-6 to TRBJ2-5, with a weak D call TRBD2 (6 bases). V lost 6 bases, J lost 5 bases, and 10 bases lay in between. The CDR3 is made up of 12 amino acids. Germline CDR1 SGHVS, CDR2 FNYEAQ. The CDR3 DNA sequence: TGTGCCAGCAGTCGGGCGGGGGAGACCCAGTACTTC. Its protein is CASSRAGETQYF.

This clonotype was counted ten times or more. The chain couples TRBV5-6 to TRBJ2-2, with D perhaps TRBD1 (6 bases). The CDR3 consists of 17 residues. Trimming stripped 0 bases from V and 6 bases from J, with 18 bases between. Per germline, CDR1 SGHDT and CDR2 YYEEEE. The CDR3, as DNA: TGTGCCAGCAGCTTGGCACTGGGGGCGATAGGGTCCGGGGAGCTGTTTTTT. It is translated as CASSLALGAIGSGELFF.

The J gene is TRBJ1-4, the V gene TRBV25-1; the D gene is possibly TRBD1 (5 bases). This CDR3 is built from 14 residues. CDR1 and CDR2 from the germline V gene are MGHDK and SYGVNS. Trimming removed 8 bases from V and 6 bases from J, with 16 bases in between. Written as DNA, the CDR3 is TGTGCCAGCTTAGGCTGGGGCTTAGATGAAAAACTGTTTTTT. It translates to CASLGWGLDEKLFF.

As to this clonotype: One base away lies a much larger clone, so this may be a sequencing read error. The J gene is TRBJ2-5, the V gene TRBV30; TRBD2 might be the D (5 bases). The CDR3 runs 16 residues. The germline CDR1 and CDR2 sequences are GTSNPN and SVGIG (reference sequence). The CDR3: CAGSAKLIPYQETQYF. CDR3 DNA sequence: TGTGCCGGGAGTGCAAAGTTGATCCCTTACCAAGAGACCCAGTACTTC. Together with reference TRBV30 and TRBJ2-5, the CDR3 gives the full variable domain: SQTIHQWPATLVQPVGSPLSLECTVEGTSNPNLYWYRQAAGRGLQLLFYSVGIGQISSEVPQNLSASRPQDRQFILSSKKLLLSDSGFYLCAGSAKLIPYQETQYFGPGTRLLVL.

This clonotype was detected ten times or more. The CDR3 is CASSVAQNEQFF. As DNA, the CDR3 is TGTGCCAGCAGCGTAGCTCAGAATGAGCAGTTCTTC. V usage is TRBV9 and J usage is TRBJ2-1, with D unresolved. Germline V gene sequence: CDR1 SGDLS, CDR2 YYNGEE. The CDR3 consists of 12 residues. V was trimmed by 0 bases and J by 7 bases, leaving 5 bases between them.

At least ten counts were recorded for this clonotype. The gene calls are TRBV7-2 and TRBJ2-7; no clear D gene. The CDR3 runs 12 residues. CDR1 SGHTA and CDR2 FQGNSA come from the germline V gene. Trimming took 5 bases from V and 3 from J, leaving 8 bases between them. CDR3 DNA sequence: TGTGCCAGCAGCCAATCGCACTACGAGCAGTACTTC. Its protein product is CASSQSHYEQYF.

This clonotype appeared once. One junction end does not reproduce the germline sequence, and a read error may be involved. This chain links TRBV7-8 with TRBJ1-1, with 10 bases lining up with TRBD1. This CDR3 spans 14 amino acids. CDR1 and CDR2 from the germline V gene are SGHVS and FQNEAQ. CDR3: CASGPGQGFAEAFF. The CDR3 region has the DNA TGTGCCAGCGGCCCGGGACAGGGGTTCGCTGAGGCTTTCTTT. Drawing the rest from reference TRBV7-8 and TRBJ1-1, the complete variable domain is GAGVSQSPRYKVAKRGQDVALRCDPISGHVSLFWYQQALGQGPEFLTYFQNEAQLDKSGLPSDRFFAERPEGSVSTLKIQRTQQEDSAVYLCASGPGQGFAEAFFGQGTRLTVV.

This clonotype has ten or more counts. This chain links TRBV6-1 with TRBJ1-4; D is uncertain. The CDR3 runs 16 residues. Trimming removed 4 bases from V and 0 bases from J, with 12 bases in between. Germline assignment: CDR1 MNHNS and CDR2 SASEGT. CDR3 bases: TGTGCCAGCAGTGTCCGTAGGACTACAACTAATGAAAAACTGTTTTTT. It encodes CASSVRRTTTNEKLFF.

This clonotype was observed at least ten times. The junction differs from germline at one of its ends, possibly a read error. The chain has TRBV20-1 and TRBJ2-5; D tentatively fits TRBD1 or TRBD2 (6 bases each). The CDR3 runs 11 residues. Per germline, CDR1 DFQATT and CDR2 SNEGSKA (reference sequence). Here the CDR3 reads CSAKRGETQSF. For the CDR3, the DNA is TGCAGTGCTAAAAGGGGGGAGACCCAGTCCTTC.

This clonotype was seen more than once but under ten times. The genes are TRBV6-2 or TRBV6-3 and TRBJ2-1, with 9 bases fitting TRBD2. CDR1 is MNHEY, CDR2 SVGEGT, per germline. The CDR3 is 14 amino acids. V lost 5 bases to trimming and J lost 9 bases; unmatched junction nucleotides: 8. CDR3 loop: CASSAGTSYGEQFF. The CDR3 bases are TGTGCCAGCAGTGCCGGGACTAGCTACGGTGAGCAGTTCTTC.

In its sample, this clonotype was seen once. The rearrangement links TRBV19 to TRBJ1-6; D is possibly TRBD1 (5 bases). The CDR3 extends over 15 amino acids. CDR1 is LNHDA, CDR2 SQIVND, per germline (reference sequence). V dropped 6 bases and J dropped 7 bases, with 16 bases sitting between them. The DNA for the CDR3 is TGTGCCAGTAGCGCCGGGACTAGCGGGAATTCACCCCTCCACTTT. Protein sequence: CASSAGTSGNSPLHF.

There are many counts of this clonotype. Given a much more abundant clone one base away, this may be a read error. The V and J genes are TRBV7-3 and TRBJ2-5, with a weak D call TRBD1 (7 bases). In germline, CDR1 is SGHTA, CDR2 FQGTGA. The CDR3 sequence is 15 residues long. CDR3 nucleotide sequence: TGTGCCAGCAGCTCCAAGCTACAGGGGAGGAAGACCCAGCACTTC. Its translation is CASSSKLQGRKTQHF. The whole variable domain, remainder taken from reference TRBV7-3 and TRBJ2-5, is GAGVSQTPSNKVTEKGKYVELRCDPISGHTALYWYRQSLGQGPEFLIYFQGTGAADDSGLPNDRFFAVRPEGSVSTLKIQRTERGDSAVYLCASSSKLQGRKTQHFGPGTRLLVL.

The chain couples TRBV28 to TRBJ2-7; 9 positions agree with TRBD1. In germline, CDR1 is MDHEN, CDR2 SYDVKM. Losses at the gene ends were 11 bases for V and 0 bases for J; bases not matched to a gene: 8. The CDR3 consists of 14 residues. The CDR3 bases are TGTGCCGGCAACTACAGGGGGCTCTCCTACGAGCAGTACTTC. Protein sequence: CAGNYRGLSYEQYF.

This clonotype was counted many times. The gene calls are TRBV20-1 and TRBJ1-5; no firm D call. The CDR3 extends over 12 amino acids. Germline lookup yields CDR1 DFQATT and CDR2 SNEGSKA (reference sequence). V lost 5 bases and J lost 2, with 7 bases in between. The CDR3 nucleotides are TGCAGTGCTCGCCTAGGCAATCAGCCCCAGCATTTT. This encodes CSARLGNQPQHF.

This clonotype was seen ten or more times. The chain recombines TRBV4-1 with TRBJ1-5, with D possibly matching TRBD1 (6 bases). CDR3 length equals 16 residues. The V gene's germline CDR1 is MGHRA and CDR2 YSYEKL. Trimming pared 3 bases from V and 3 bases from J, leaving 15 bases between. The CDR3: CASSHPFSGANQPQHF. Written as DNA, the CDR3 is TGCGCCAGCAGCCACCCCTTTTCGGGGGCCAATCAGCCCCAGCATTTT.

This clonotype occurred many times. The chain carries TRBV7-8 and TRBJ2-5; 10 bases fit TRBD1. Germline V CDR1 and CDR2: SGHVS, FQNEAQ. This CDR3 has 13 amino acids. The V and J ends lost 4 bases and 5 bases, in that order; junction bases with no gene match: 1. CDR3 bases: TGTGCCAGCAGCTGGGACAGGGGTGAGACCCAGTACTTC. It codes for CASSWDRGETQYF.

The CDR3 is CSATRGTSGADTQYF. The CDR3 coding sequence is TGCAGTGCTACTAGGGGGACTAGCGGGGCAGATACGCAGTATTTT. The gene calls are TRBV20-1 and TRBJ2-3; 13 bases agree with TRBD2. The CDR3 has 15 residues. Unmatched junction bases numbered 5, after V lost 4 bases and J lost 4 bases. Germline CDR1 is DFQATT and CDR2 is SNEGSKA (reference sequence).

In this sample, this clonotype turned up many times. A much larger clonotype is one base distant, so this may be a read error. CDR3 in DNA: TGTGCCAGCAGCTTAGCGACTTACGATGAGCAGTTCTTC. Amino acid sequence: CASSLATYDEQFF. The genes are TRBV7-2 and TRBJ2-1; no definite D call. The CDR3 is 13 amino acids. V lost 0 bases and J 8 bases, leaving 8 bases between the germline ends. Germline loops: CDR1 SGHTA, CDR2 FQGNSA.

This clonotype was seen repeatedly, ten times or more. This chain uses TRBV6-6 with TRBJ1-4, with 7 nucleotides matching TRBD1. The germline V gene has CDR1 MNHNY and CDR2 SVGAGI (reference sequence). The CDR3 sequence is 14 residues long. J gave up 3 bases and V 7 bases, and 5 bases lay outside the gene matches. In nucleotides, the CDR3 is TGTGCCAGCAAGGGGGCTAGACCTAATGAAAAACTGTTTTTT. Translated: CASKGARPNEKLFF.

This clonotype has ten or more counts. The chain is built from TRBV24-1 and TRBJ2-1; D is uncertain. The CDR3 is made up of 15 amino acids. The V gene lost 3 bases and the J gene lost 0 bases, with 8 bases spanning the gap. Germline values: CDR1 KGHDR, CDR2 SFDVKD. The CDR3 nucleotides are TGTGCCACCAGTGATGCCCCGAGCTCCTACAATGAGCAGTTCTTC. It yields the protein CATSDAPSSYNEQFF.

The CDR3 spells CAPVLAGSAYEQYF. CDR3 coding DNA: TGTGCCCCTGTCCTAGCGGGATCAGCCTACGAGCAGTACTTC. The rearrangement uses TRBV15 and TRBJ2-7, with TRBD2 matching 9 bases. The V gene's germline CDR1 is LNHNV and CDR2 YYDKDF (reference sequence). The junction had 10 bases not matched to a gene; V was cut back by 11 bases and J by 2 bases. The CDR3 runs 14 residues.

This clonotype was counted only a few times. The rearrangement joins TRBV5-1 to TRBJ1-5, with 8 bases identical to TRBD1. The V segment lost 2 bases and the J segment 6 bases; nucleotides outside the gene matches: 4. The CDR3 extends over 14 amino acids. Germline CDR1 is SGHRS and CDR2 is YFSETQ. The CDR3 DNA reads TGCGCCAGCAGCTTCGGACAGGGAGGTCAGCCCCAGCATTTT. It codes for CASSFGQGGQPQHF. Full variable domain (missing parts from reference TRBV5-1 and TRBJ1-5): KAGVTQTPRYLIKTRGQQVTLSCSPISGHRSVSWYQQTPGQGLQFLFEYFSETQRNKGNFPGRFSGRQFSNSRSEMNVSTLELGDSALYLCASSFGQGGQPQHFGDGTRLSIL.

Worth noting for this clonotype: With a much larger clone just one base away, this may be a read error. The J gene is TRBJ2-5, the V gene TRBV11-1, with unresolved D. Per germline, CDR1 SGHAT and CDR2 FQDESV (reference sequence). The CDR3 consists of 11 residues. The CDR3 here is CASSFQETPYF. For the CDR3, the DNA is TGTGCCAGCAGCTTCCAGGAGACCCCGTACTTC.

This clonotype was detected many times. The chain joins TRBV30 to TRBJ1-2; 7 bases are a match to TRBD1. The CDR3 sequence is 13 residues long. V lost 0 bases and J lost 4; bases outside the gene matches: 2. In germline, CDR1 is GTSNPN, CDR2 SVGIG (reference sequence). The chain's CDR3 is CAWSVGTAYGYTF. CDR3 nucleotides: TGTGCCTGGAGTGTAGGGACAGCCTATGGCTACACCTTC.